Shown below are 24 T cell receptor beta chains from a single sample sequenced in a study of STAT5B mutations in CD4+ large granular lymphocyte leukemia. Clones were sequenced by immunoSEQ multiplex PCR, and TCRdb holds only the in-frame ones, with some missing. The sample gives approximately 20,000 clones, 70% to 85% of which show up once; roughly 13% is in the top ten. Sequencing was done on a sample of CD4+ T cells from blood buffy coats. These receptor sequences come from a human donor in good health.

This rearrangement joins TRBV18 to TRBJ1-1; perhaps TRBD1 as D (6 bases). The CDR3 has 14 residues. The germline V gene encodes CDR1 KGHSH and CDR2 LQKENI. Trimming left V 4 bases short and J 3 bases short, with 12 bases between. As DNA, the CDR3 is TGTGCCAGCTCACTTAACAGGGTGGACACTGAAGCTTTCTTT. Its translation is CASSLNRVDTEAFF.

The V and J genes are TRBV27 and TRBJ1-2, with 7 bases that match TRBD1. V gave up 3 bases and J gave up 8 bases; unmatched junction bases: 6. The CDR3 runs 13 residues. CDR1 MNHEY and CDR2 SMNVEV come from the germline V gene (reference sequence). CDR3 protein: CASSLFGQAGYTF. CDR3 in DNA: TGTGCCAGCAGTTTGTTCGGACAGGCCGGCTACACCTTC.

The chain is built from TRBV30 and TRBJ2-7, with a possible D match to TRBD1 (6 bases). Germline loops: CDR1 GTSNPN, CDR2 SVGIG (reference sequence). The CDR3 totals 14 residues. Trimming left V 2 bases short and J 5 bases short, with 16 bases between. This CDR3 reads CAWSLPGAVNEQYF. CDR3 in DNA: TGTGCCTGGAGTTTACCAGGGGCGGTCAACGAGCAGTACTTC.

About this clone itself: Other DNA sequences of this sample code for an identical CDR3. The rearrangement uses TRBV7-9 and TRBJ2-1, with D unresolved. V lost 0 bases, J lost 0 bases, and 6 bases lay in between. This CDR3 spans 15 amino acids. CDR1 and CDR2 (germline): SEHNR, FQNEAQ (reference sequence). CDR3 sequence: CASSLAGSSYNEQFF. As DNA, the CDR3 is TGTGCCAGCAGCTTAGCGGGAAGCTCCTACAATGAGCAGTTCTTC.

The chain couples TRBV2 to TRBJ2-1; D unclear. From germline, CDR1 is SNHLY and CDR2 FYNNEI. With 4 bases removed from V and 1 base from J, the gap between germline ends came to 8 bases. The CDR3 extends over 14 amino acids. The CDR3 DNA reads TGTGCCAGCAGTGTCGTTAGGTCCTACAATGAGCAGTTCTTC. It encodes CASSVVRSYNEQFF.

This chain connects TRBV9 to TRBJ1-5, with D possibly being TRBD1 (5 bases). In germline, CDR1 is SGDLS, CDR2 YYNGEE. Deletions cut 2 bases from V and 2 bases from J, with 11 bases between. The CDR3 loop spans 15 amino acids. The CDR3 DNA is TGTGCCAGCAGCGTGGGGGATAGCGGCAATCAGCCCCAGCATTTT. As protein: CASSVGDSGNQPQHF.

The table lists this clone with a count of one. This sequence joins TRBV11-2 and TRBJ2-2; 12 bases map to TRBD2. The V gene end was trimmed by 3 bases and the J gene end by 7 bases; junction bases not matched to a gene: 9. Germline CDR1 is SGHAT and CDR2 is FQNNGV. The CDR3 is made up of 17 amino acids. The CDR3: CASSFRLAGVLGGELFF. CDR3 DNA sequence: TGTGCCAGCAGCTTCCGACTAGCGGGAGTTCTTGGCGGGGAGCTGTTTTTT. Together with reference TRBV11-2 and TRBJ2-2, the CDR3 gives the full variable domain: EAGVAQSPRYKIIEKRQSVAFWCNPISGHATLYWYQQILGQGPKLLIQFQNNGVVDDSQLPKDRFSAERLKGVDSTLKIQPAKLEDSAVYLCASSFRLAGVLGGELFFGEGSRLTVL.

A few counts support this clone. The rearrangement links TRBV4-1 to TRBJ1-2; D gene uncertain. In germline, CDR1 is MGHRA, CDR2 YSYEKL. This CDR3 spans 17 amino acids. V lost 2 bases and J lost 4, with 20 bases in between. CDR3 nucleotides: TGCGCCAGCAGCCAAAACCCCTCCACCGGGTCTTCCTATGGCTACACCTTC. It encodes CASSQNPSTGSSYGYTF.

The chain has TRBV6-1 and TRBJ2-2; D not resolved. This CDR3 comprises 16 residues. Germline CDR1 reads MNHNS; CDR2 reads SASEGT. V was cut by 2 bases and J by 6 bases, with 16 bases left in between. The CDR3 here is CASSELPSQAAGELFF. The CDR3 coding sequence is TGTGCCAGCAGTGAACTCCCCTCCCAGGCGGCCGGGGAGCTGTTTTTT.

J is TRBJ2-1 and V is TRBV7-9; 8 nucleotides match TRBD2. Germline V gene sequence: CDR1 SEHNR, CDR2 FQNEAQ (reference sequence). The CDR3 is 14 residues long. The V gene end was trimmed by 2 bases and the J gene end by 7 bases; junction bases not matched to a gene: 4. CDR3 protein: CASSLTSGSNEQFF. The CDR3 bases are TGTGCCAGCAGCTTAACCAGCGGGAGTAATGAGCAGTTCTTC.

The rearrangement joins TRBV21-1 to TRBJ1-1; TRBD1 is the table's D call and was not checked against the DNA. TRBV21-1 is recorded as a pseudogene. CDR3 length: 15 residues. CDR3 sequence: CASRKVARLNTEAFF. The CDR3 region has the DNA TGTGCCAGCAGAAAGGTCGCCAGGCTAAACACTGAAGCTTTCTTT.

The chain joins TRBV30 to TRBJ1-1; D remains ambiguous. The V gene's germline CDR1 is GTSNPN and CDR2 SVGIG (reference sequence). Trimming shortened V by 2 bases and J by 7 bases, and 14 bases separated the two germline ends. This CDR3 has 13 residues. This CDR3 reads CAWSYGRRIEAFF. The CDR3, as DNA: TGTGCCTGGAGTTACGGCAGAAGAATTGAAGCTTTCTTT.

V is TRBV7-8 and J is TRBJ1-2, with 10 positions matching TRBD1. The junction had 15 bases not matched to a gene; V was cut back by 5 bases and J by 6 bases. CDR3 size: 17 residues. Germline values: CDR1 SGHVS, CDR2 FQNEAQ. The CDR3 DNA follows: TGTGCCAGCAGCCCTAGGACAGGGGGGACGCCTACCCATGGCTACACCTTC. Amino acid sequence: CASSPRTGGTPTHGYTF.

This chain's CDR3 is CASSLGWNTEAFF. The CDR3 region has the DNA TGTGCCAGCAGCTTAGGGTGGAACACTGAAGCTTTCTTT. V is TRBV11-3 and J is TRBJ1-1; D remains unclear. Germline lookup yields CDR1 SGHNT and CDR2 YENEEA. The CDR3 consists of 13 residues. V lost 1 base to trimming and J lost 1 base, with 4 bases between them.

The rearrangement uses TRBV5-6 and TRBJ2-1; 12 positions agree with TRBD2. This CDR3 is 19 amino acids long. Germline trimming cut 4 bases from V and 0 bases from J; bases unmatched to any gene: 11. In germline, CDR1 is SGHDT, CDR2 YYEEEE. Here the CDR3 DNA reads TGTGCCAGCAGCCCCACCGGGACTAGCGGGCGGAGCTCCTACAATGAGCAGTTCTTC. Its translation is CASSPTGTSGRSSYNEQFF.

The rearrangement joins TRBV5-6 to TRBJ2-5, with 13 bases that match TRBD2. CDR1 is SGHDT and CDR2 is YYEEEE in the germline V gene. The ends lost 5 bases at V and 5 bases at J; junction bases unmatched: 6. CDR3 length: 15 residues. In nucleotides, the CDR3 is TGTGCCAGCAGTCCCGGACTAGCGGGAGCCGAGACCCAGTACTTC. Amino acids: CASSPGLAGAETQYF.

This clone was observed a single time. The gene calls are TRBV18 and TRBJ2-7; D not certain. CDR1 is KGHSH, CDR2 LQKENI, per germline. CDR3 length: 11 amino acids. V was cut by 2 bases and J by 5 bases, with 4 bases left in between. DNA for the CDR3: TGTGCCAGCTCACCATCCAACGAGCAGTACTTC. This codes for CASSPSNEQYF.

The genes are TRBV4-2 and TRBJ1-2; a possible D gene is TRBD1 (6 bases). CDR3 length: 17 residues. Trimming took 0 bases from V and 0 from J, leaving 14 bases between them. Germline CDR1 and CDR2: LGHNA and YNFKEQ. The CDR3 DNA reads as TGTGCCAGCAGCCAAGAACTACGGGACATTTCTAACTATGGCTACACCTTC. It codes for CASSQELRDISNYGYTF.

The chain carries TRBV15 and TRBJ2-6; D unclear. V was pared by 0 bases and J by 1 base, with 4 bases between. CDR1 is LNHNV, CDR2 YYDKDF, per germline (reference sequence). CDR3 size: 15 residues. CDR3 protein: CATSREGSGANVLTF. The CDR3 DNA follows: TGTGCCACCAGCAGAGAGGGATCTGGGGCCAACGTCCTGACTTTC.

The V call is TRBV6-1, the J call TRBJ1-1; no firm D call. Germline CDR1 and CDR2: MNHNS and SASEGT. The CDR3 loop spans 15 amino acids. V lost 1 base to trimming and J lost 1 base, with 10 bases between them. The CDR3 region has the DNA TGTGCCAGCAGTGAAGTGACAACTAGGAACACTGAAGCTTTCTTT. Amino acid sequence: CASSEVTTRNTEAFF.

The chain has TRBV7-2 and TRBJ2-5; 7 bases agree with TRBD2. The CDR3 has 13 amino acids. The trim removed 6 bases at V and 4 bases at J, leaving 5 bases unmatched. The germline CDR1 and CDR2 sequences are SGHTA and FQGNSA. The DNA of the CDR3 is TGTGCCAGCAGGGGGGGGGTAGGAGAGACCCAGTACTTC. It translates to CASRGGVGETQYF.

This clone has only one observation. The chain couples TRBV18 to TRBJ2-7, with D perhaps matching TRBD2 (7 bases). Per germline, CDR1 KGHSH and CDR2 LQKENI. The CDR3 sequence is 16 residues long. V gave up 1 base and J gave up 3 bases, with 16 bases separating them. CDR3 protein: CASSPLPGAGVYEQYF. The CDR3 nucleotides are TGTGCCAGCTCACCACTACCGGGGGCGGGGGTCTACGAGCAGTACTTC.

The rearrangement links TRBV9 to TRBJ1-4, with 7 bases that match TRBD1. This CDR3 comprises 16 residues. Trimming took 2 bases from V and 10 from J; bases not matched to a gene: 14. Germline assignment: CDR1 SGDLS and CDR2 YYNGEE. CDR3 nucleotides: TGTGCCAGCAGCGTCCTCCCGGGGCAGGGGGACGGAAAACTGTTTTTT. Its translation is CASSVLPGQGDGKLFF.

The chain recombines TRBV30 with TRBJ2-2; D possibly corresponds to TRBD2 (5 bases). CDR1 and CDR2 from the germline V gene are GTSNPN and SVGIG (reference sequence). The CDR3 sequence is 17 residues long. Trimming shortened V by 1 base and J by 5 bases, and 20 bases separated the two germline ends. In DNA, the CDR3 is TGTGCCTGGAGTGCCAGCGGTATGGGGAGCGAGACCGGGGAGCTGTTTTTT. This gives the protein CAWSASGMGSETGELFF.